This is a list of T cell receptor beta chains from one sample in a study of patients and donors after allogeneic stem cell transplantation. TCRdb redid the calling of the RT-PCR reads with MiXCR, one entry per CDR3 protein. The table includes about a million distinct CDR3 sequences, 18% detected once. Sample: blood, either unsorted or a sorted T cell fraction (not recorded which). Receptor source: a human donor who was either an allogeneic HSCT recipient or a stem cell or donor lymphocyte infusion donor (not recorded which). It is not recorded whose cells these are; they may come from a transplant donor. CDR3s leave out the opening cysteine and the closing phenylalanine or tryptophan.

TRBJ2-2 | TRBV5-6 | ASSHSSGSRTGELF
TRBJ1-1 | TRBV6-2/TRBV6-3 | ASSYVTFMNTEAF
TRBJ1-6 | TRBV6-6 | ASSYGPGSPLH
TRBJ2-7 | TRBV5-1 | ASSERDSYEQY
TRBJ2-1 | TRBV2 | ASSEEGALGNEQF
TRBJ2-2 | TRBV6-5 | ASSYLVKDTGELF
TRBJ2-7 | TRBV5-1 | ASSPYESGSSYEQY
TRBJ1-1 | TRBV4-1 | ASSQTGTGVYTEAF
TRBJ2-5 | TRBV6-1 | ASSEALSDRGEEETQY
TRBJ2-5 | TRBV4-3 | ASSQTYRQAPQETQY
TRBJ2-1 | TRBV28 | AICERVYNEQF
TRBJ1-4 | TRBV12-3/TRBV12-4 | ASSFQGFNNEKLF
TRBJ2-5 | TRBV20-1 | SARGRPGETQY
TRBJ2-3 | TRBV9 | ASSPLGANTDTQY
TRBJ2-1 | TRBV7-9 | ASSITGGMVHEQF
TRBJ2-3 | TRBV5-6 | ASSMRLAGADTQY
TRBJ2-5 | TRBV12-3/TRBV12-4 | ASSLVGGAGETQY
TRBJ2-3 | TRBV4-1 | ASSQEGGAPDTQY
TRBJ1-4 | TRBV12-3/TRBV12-4 | ASSPNRGPATNEKLF
TRBJ2-5 | TRBV4-2 | ASSQVLAGEGETQY
TRBJ1-4 | TRBV4-3 | ASSKIRGGEKLF
TRBJ1-5 | TRBV9 | ASSASGDTYQPQH
TRBJ1-1 | TRBV27 | ASSLREGVEAF
TRBJ2-7 | TRBV7-2 | ASSPRTAPSSYEQY
TRBJ2-1 | TRBV2 | ASSEVQGATGEQF
TRBJ2-7 | TRBV20-1 | SAEGDREQY
TRBJ1-1 | TRBV27 | ASSLGQGVFGNTEAF
TRBJ2-3 | TRBV2 | ASTGESTDTQY
TRBJ1-2 | TRBV10-3 | AAARQGDYGYT
TRBJ2-7 | TRBV13 | ASSLVEAPAYEQY
TRBJ1-4 | TRBV12-3/TRBV12-4 | ASSLPGLGQTNEKLF
TRBJ2-5 | TRBV6-5 | ASSYWGGNTETEY
TRBJ2-1 | TRBV24-1 | ATSDSTRSSGTLKNEQF
TRBJ1-2 | TRBV7-2 | ASSFRGPYGYT
TRBJ2-7 | TRBV20-1 | SARDSGDYGEQY
TRBJ1-1 | TRBV7-2 | ASLAGRNTEAF
TRBJ1-1 | TRBV5-1 | ASSSGDGTDLP
TRBJ2-2 | TRBV24-1 | ATSERDYTGELF
TRBJ2-2 | TRBV14 | ASSFGGTYTGELF
TRBJ1-1 | TRBV29-1 | SVGQGGNTEAF
TRBJ1-4 | TRBV6-5 | ASSYRTLIPTNEKLF
TRBJ2-5 | TRBV18 | ASSPLSSRSLETQY
TRBJ2-7 | TRBV20-1 | SATLIGSYEQY
TRBJ1-2 | TRBV7-9 | ASSLEQPKSYGYT
TRBJ1-1 | TRBV20-1 | SARDHGQATQEAF
TRBJ2-1 | TRBV7-9 | ATQAGTGKTEQF
TRBJ2-1 | TRBV11-1 | ASSREGLVRVNEQF
TRBJ2-6 | TRBV5-1 | ASSLRAVSSGANVLT
TRBJ2-2 | TRBV12-3/TRBV12-4 | ASSERLAGGTGELF
TRBJ2-1 | TRBV5-6 | ASSSWMVEQF
TRBJ2-2 | TRBV2 | ASSGGRLSDTGELF
TRBJ2-2 | TRBV4-2 | ASRADSRGSNTGELF
TRBJ2-7 | TRBV25-1 | ASSEWEGETYEQY